This T cell receptor (beta chain) was identified in a study of graft-versus-host responses after intestinal transplantation. Study at large: Transplant types were multivisceral, liver-intestinal, or isolated intestinal. Among the recipients, all got anti-thymocyte globulin induction and then tacrolimus and steroids for about 3 years.

This CDR3 region has 15 residues. The V gene end was trimmed by 5 bases and the J gene end by 1 base; junction bases not matched to a gene: 3. Germline V gene data show CDR1 as MDHEN and CDR2 as SYDVKM. Libraries were prepared by immunoSEQ multiplex PCR; TCRdb keeps only in-frame clonotypes and omits some of them. The repertoire holds about 100,000 clones, more than 85% seen once, with around 0.86% in the top ten. With respect to this clone: Its cognate antigen is unknown.

This sequence originates from a human donor who was the organ donor for an intestinal transplant. This sequence joins TRBV28 and TRBJ1-3; TRBD1 matches 9 bases. Sequencing used unstimulated CD4+ T cells sorted from spleen or lymph node cells, obtained before transplant. The CDR3 sequence: CASSTGGPSGNTIYF. The CDR3 DNA reads as TGTGCCAGCAGTACAGGGGGCCCGTCTGGAAACACCATATATTTT.